This TCR beta chain was found in a study of T cell responses to AZD1222 COVID-19 vaccine. Study-wide findings and caveats: Repertoires were obtained solely post-peak T cell response.

TCRdb keeps only in-frame clones here, not all; method: immunoSEQ multiplex PCR. The sample lists about 78,000 clones; around 90% were seen once. In this sample, this clone turned up a few times. Its antigen is not known. V lost 3 bases and J lost 2, with 13 bases in between. CDR3 length equals 15 residues. Per the germline V gene, CDR1 is MDHEN and CDR2 is SYDVKM. The chain is built from TRBV28 and TRBJ1-2; the D gene is possibly TRBD1 (5 bases). The material was peripheral blood, obtained 28 days after the second AZD1222 dose. The receptor was derived from an adult who received the AZD1222 COVID-19 vaccine. CDR3 DNA sequence: TGTGCCAGCAGTTTGGGGGGTGATCTGAACTATGGCTACACCTTC. Its translation is CASSLGGDLNYGYTF.